Below, 4 T cell receptor beta chains from the same sample are listed, as sequenced in a study of beta chain features in type 1 diabetes. The entirety of the isolated RNA underwent reverse transcription, so expressed TCRB transcripts were sequenced. Generated by immunoSEQ multiplex PCR, the TCRdb table keeps only in-frame clones and is missing some. Among about 930,000 clones, about a sixth were seen once, and the ten largest hold about 0.02%. What was sequenced was naive CD4+ T cells from blood. These receptors all come from a woman between 18 and 29 years old in good health.

This clone turned up a few times. The V and J genes are TRBV29-1 and TRBJ2-2; D gene ambiguous. The CDR3 consists of 12 residues. CDR1 is SQVTM and CDR2 is ANQGSEA in the germline V gene. V was clipped by 5 bases and J by 1 base, with 5 bases between them. CDR3 residues: CSVRVNTGELFF. CDR3 coding DNA: TGCAGCGTTCGGGTGAACACCGGGGAGCTGTTTTTT.

CDR3 DNA: TGTGCCAGCAACGCCCCAGGCAGGGGTGTATATGGCTACACCTTC. Translating gives CASNAPGRGVYGYTF. The V call is TRBV7-9, the J call TRBJ1-2; perhaps TRBD1 as D (6 bases). The CDR3 contains 15 residues. CDR1 and CDR2 from the germline V gene are SEHNR and FQNEAQ (reference sequence). The V end lost 7 bases, the J end lost 5 bases, and 20 bases lay between the germline ends.

In this sample, this clone turned up a few times. The chain has TRBV6-5 and TRBJ1-2; 7 bases map to TRBD1. The CDR3 is made up of 15 amino acids. V trimming: 0 bases; J trimming: 4 bases; junction bases outside the gene matches: 5. Germline-derived CDR1 and CDR2 are MNHEY and SVGAGI. CDR3 sequence: CASSYSLQGGYGYTF. For the CDR3, the DNA is TGTGCCAGCAGTTACTCCCTGCAGGGGGGCTATGGCTACACCTTC.

The chain is built from TRBV12-5 and TRBJ2-7; 9 bases fit TRBD1. Germline lookup yields CDR1 LGHNT and CDR2 FRNRAP. Trimming took 2 bases from V and 7 from J; bases not matched to a gene: 9. This CDR3 spans 15 amino acids. The CDR3 DNA reads as TGTGCTAGTGGTTTGTCCCCGGGACAGGGTAAAGAGCAGTACTTC. Encoded protein: CASGLSPGQGKEQYF.